Following are 11 T cell receptor beta chains from one sample sequenced in a study of blood T cell repertoires in COVID-19. Profiled with immunoSEQ multiplex PCR; TCRdb holds only in-frame clones, not every one. The table includes over 250,000 clones, approximately 89% detected once. Material: PBMCs or T cells enriched from blood (not recorded which). The receptor set was obtained from an older woman who had recovered from COVID-19.

This clone was seen once. The chain is built from TRBV3-1 (or the pseudogene TRBV3-2) and TRBJ1-2; 8 nucleotides line up with TRBD1. With 4 bases clipped from V and 7 bases from J, the junction kept 17 bases outside the gene matches. This CDR3 has 17 amino acids. Germline V gene lookup returns CDR1 LGHDT and CDR2 YNNKEL (reference sequence). The CDR3 DNA reads TGTGCCAGCAGCCCAACAGGGGGGGACTACCCCGTCCGTGGCTACACCTTC. Residues: CASSPTGGDYPVRGYTF.

In DNA, the CDR3 is TGTGCCAGCAGCCCAGGACTAGGGCGCTCCGAGCAGTACTTC. Amino acid sequence: CASSPGLGRSEQYF. The J gene is TRBJ2-7, the V gene TRBV7-2, with 7 positions matching TRBD2. CDR3 length: 14 residues. Germline CDR1 is SGHTA and CDR2 is FQGNSA. J lost 6 bases, V lost 5 bases, and 10 bases had no gene match.

V and J are TRBV19 and TRBJ1-6; TRBD1 aligns across 12 bases. The CDR3 is made up of 16 amino acids. CDR1 is LNHDA and CDR2 is SQIVND in the germline V gene (reference sequence). The junction had 10 bases not matched to a gene; V was cut back by 6 bases and J by 10 bases. This CDR3 is CASSGPGQGAGSPLHF. As DNA, the CDR3 is TGTGCCAGTAGCGGACCGGGACAGGGGGCCGGATCACCCCTCCACTTT.

The chain is built from TRBV7-3 and TRBJ2-2; D remains unclear. Trimming took 0 bases from V and 6 from J, leaving 14 bases between them. CDR3 size: 16 residues. Germline CDR1 and CDR2: SGHTA and FQGTGA. CDR3 in DNA: TGTGCCAGCAGCTTAACCCAAGCTGGAGTAGCCGGGGAGCTGTTTTTT. Its translation: CASSLTQAGVAGELFF.

This rearrangement joins TRBV10-1 to TRBJ2-3; D ambiguous. With 0 bases removed from V and 2 bases from J, the gap between germline ends came to 12 bases. The CDR3 length is 16 residues. The germline gives CDR1 WNHNN, CDR2 SYGVQD (reference sequence). The CDR3 reads CASSESAALLTDTQYF. DNA of the CDR3: TGCGCCAGCAGTGAGTCGGCGGCCTTACTCACAGATACGCAGTATTTT.

This clone has a single count. V is TRBV5-1 and J is TRBJ2-5, with D maybe TRBD2 (7 bases). Per the germline V gene, CDR1 is SGHRS and CDR2 is YFSETQ. There are 15 residues in the CDR3. Trimming pared 3 bases from V and 1 base from J, leaving 13 bases between. CDR3 sequence reads: CASSSRGAVQETQYF. CDR3 nucleotides: TGCGCCAGCAGCTCCCGGGGGGCTGTCCAAGAGACCCAGTACTTC.

This rearrangement joins TRBV5-1 to TRBJ2-1, with 12 bases fitting TRBD2. The germline CDR1 and CDR2 sequences are SGHRS and YFSETQ. The CDR3 covers 15 residues. The V and J ends lost 2 bases and 9 bases, in that order; junction bases with no gene match: 6. The CDR3 sequence is CASSFRLAGDVEQFF. The CDR3 region has the DNA TGCGCCAGCAGCTTCCGACTAGCGGGGGACGTTGAGCAGTTCTTC.

This clone was seen once. The V and J genes are TRBV21-1 and TRBJ1-5; the table's D call TRBD1 went unverified against the DNA. TRBV21-1 counts as a pseudogene. This CDR3 region has 15 residues. The CDR3 here is CASEFTGKGNQPQHF. Written as DNA, the CDR3 is TGTGCCAGTGAATTTACAGGGAAGGGGAATCAGCCCCAGCATTTT.

This clone has only a few counts. CDR3 nucleotide sequence: TGCGCCAGCTCTAGCGGGGCGAACACCGGGGAGCTGTTTTTT. Residues: CASSSGANTGELFF. J is TRBJ2-2 and V is TRBV5-1; 9 bases are a match to TRBD2. The CDR3 has 14 amino acids. CDR1 is SGHRS, CDR2 YFSETQ, per germline. The junction had 1 base not matched to a gene; V was cut back by 7 bases and J by 0 bases.

The J gene is TRBJ2-1, the V gene TRBV10-1; weak D call: TRBD2 (5 bases). The germline gives CDR1 WNHNN, CDR2 SYGVQD (reference sequence). The CDR3 is 16 amino acids. Trimming stripped 2 bases from V and 2 bases from J, with 13 bases between. The DNA for the CDR3 is TGCGCCAGCAGTGAGCGGCTAGCAAAAGCCTACAATGAGCAGTTCTTC. Amino acid sequence: CASSERLAKAYNEQFF.

This clone has more than one count but fewer than ten. This chain links TRBV18 with TRBJ1-3; 9 positions match TRBD1. Germline trimming cut 2 bases from V and 4 bases from J; bases unmatched to any gene: 12. The CDR3 loop spans 18 amino acids. Germline V gene lookup returns CDR1 KGHSH and CDR2 LQKENI. CDR3 in DNA: TGTGCCAGCTCACCATTCTCCGCAAGGACAGGGGTAGGAAACACCATATATTTT. It translates to CASSPFSARTGVGNTIYF. Variable domain in full (rest from reference TRBV18 and TRBJ1-3): NAGVMQNPRHLVRRRGQEARLRCSPMKGHSHVYWYRQLPEEGLKFMVYLQKENIIDESGMPKERFSAEFPKEGPSILRIQQVVRGDSAAYFCASSPFSARTGVGNTIYFGEGSWLTVV.